This T cell receptor beta chain was captured by sequencing in a study of cytotoxic CD8 clonotypes in ibrutinib-treated CLL. Findings of the study overall: Lymph node repertoires were not studied, and sampling times were unmatched. Against age-matched healthy donors, baseline clonality ran higher and tracked circulating CD8+ T-cell counts.

Worth noting for this clone: Its antigen is unidentified.

The germline V and J ends were trimmed by 7 bases and 4 bases, with 16 bases remaining between them. CDR3 length equals 13 residues. The germline CDR1 and CDR2 sequences are SQVTM and ANQGSEA. Method: immunoSEQ multiplex PCR; TCRdb's copy keeps in-frame clones and lacks some. The data hold about 130,000 clones, with approximately 80% observed a single time. This sequence joins TRBV29-1 and TRBJ1-1; no definite D call. This specimen consisted of PBMCs, obtained after 12 months of ibrutinib treatment. This clonotype originated in a human donor with chronic lymphocytic leukemia. The CDR3 loop reads CSAREGMFTEAFF. CDR3 nucleotides: TGCAGCGCCCGAGAGGGAATGTTCACTGAAGCTTTCTTT.